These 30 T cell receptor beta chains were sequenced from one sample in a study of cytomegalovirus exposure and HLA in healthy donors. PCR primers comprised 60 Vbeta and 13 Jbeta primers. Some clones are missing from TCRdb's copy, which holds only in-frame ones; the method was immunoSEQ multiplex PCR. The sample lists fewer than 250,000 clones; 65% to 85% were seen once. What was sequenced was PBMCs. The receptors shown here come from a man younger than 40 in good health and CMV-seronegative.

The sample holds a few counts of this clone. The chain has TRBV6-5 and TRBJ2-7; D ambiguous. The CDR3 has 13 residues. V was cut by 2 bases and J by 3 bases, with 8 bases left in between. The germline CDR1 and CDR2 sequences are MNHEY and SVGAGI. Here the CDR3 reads CASSYTVSYEQYF. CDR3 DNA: TGTGCCAGCAGTTACACCGTTAGCTACGAGCAGTACTTC.

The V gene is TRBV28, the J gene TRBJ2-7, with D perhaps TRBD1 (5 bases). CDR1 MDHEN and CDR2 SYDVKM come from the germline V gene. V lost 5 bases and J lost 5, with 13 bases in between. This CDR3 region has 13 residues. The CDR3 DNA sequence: TGTGCCAGCAGTAAGCAGGGTTCTGACGAGCAGTACTTC. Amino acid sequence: CASSKQGSDEQYF.

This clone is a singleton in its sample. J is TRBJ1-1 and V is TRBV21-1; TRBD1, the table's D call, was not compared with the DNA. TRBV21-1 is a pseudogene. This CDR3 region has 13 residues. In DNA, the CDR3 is TGTGCCAGCAGCAGTACAGGGGACACTGAAGCTTTCTTT. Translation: CASSSTGDTEAFF.

DNA of the CDR3: TGTGCCAGCAGCTTAGATAGTCCTAGTCAGCCCCAGCATTTT. Translation gives CASSLDSPSQPQHF. V usage is TRBV11-2 and J usage is TRBJ1-5, with D unresolved. V lost 0 bases, J lost 6 bases, and 9 bases lay in between. The CDR3 is made up of 14 amino acids. CDR1 and CDR2 from the germline V gene are SGHAT and FQNNGV.

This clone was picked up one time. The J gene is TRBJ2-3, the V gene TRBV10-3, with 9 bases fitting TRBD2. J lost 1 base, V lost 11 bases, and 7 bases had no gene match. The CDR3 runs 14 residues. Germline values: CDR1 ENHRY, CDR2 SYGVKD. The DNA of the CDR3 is TGTGCCTCTCAGCCTAGCGGGGGCACAGATACGCAGTATTTT. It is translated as CASQPSGGTDTQYF.

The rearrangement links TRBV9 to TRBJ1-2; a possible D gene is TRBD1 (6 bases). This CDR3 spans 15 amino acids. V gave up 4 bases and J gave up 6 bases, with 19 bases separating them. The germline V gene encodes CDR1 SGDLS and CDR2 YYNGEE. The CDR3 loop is CASSLEGGGANGYTF. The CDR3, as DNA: TGTGCCAGCAGCCTGGAGGGGGGGGGCGCGAATGGCTACACCTTC.

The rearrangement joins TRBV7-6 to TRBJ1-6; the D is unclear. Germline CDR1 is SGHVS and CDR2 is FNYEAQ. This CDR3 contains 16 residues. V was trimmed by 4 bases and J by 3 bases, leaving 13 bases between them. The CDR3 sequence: CASSSYSLSYNSPLHF. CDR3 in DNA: TGTGCCAGCAGCTCTTACTCATTGAGCTATAATTCACCCCTCCACTTT.

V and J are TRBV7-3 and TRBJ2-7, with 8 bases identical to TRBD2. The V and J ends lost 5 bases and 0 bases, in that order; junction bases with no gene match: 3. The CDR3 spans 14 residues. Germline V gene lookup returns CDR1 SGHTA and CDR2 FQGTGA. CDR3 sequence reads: CASSPGGSSYEQYF. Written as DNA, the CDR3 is TGTGCCAGCAGCCCGGGGGGGAGCTCCTACGAGCAGTACTTC.

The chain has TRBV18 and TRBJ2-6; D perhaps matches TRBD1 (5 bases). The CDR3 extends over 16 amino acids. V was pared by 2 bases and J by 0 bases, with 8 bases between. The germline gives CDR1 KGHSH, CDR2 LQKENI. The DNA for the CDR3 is TGTGCCAGCTCACCAAGACAGAACTCTGGGGCCAACGTCCTGACTTTC. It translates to CASSPRQNSGANVLTF.

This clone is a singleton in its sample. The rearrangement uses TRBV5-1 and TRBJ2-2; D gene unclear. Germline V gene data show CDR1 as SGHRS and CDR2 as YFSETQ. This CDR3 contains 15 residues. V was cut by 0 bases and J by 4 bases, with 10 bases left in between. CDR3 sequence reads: CASSLDGLLTGELFF. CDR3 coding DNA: TGCGCCAGCAGCTTGGATGGCCTCCTCACCGGGGAGCTGTTTTTT. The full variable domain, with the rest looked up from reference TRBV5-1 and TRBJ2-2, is KAGVTQTPRYLIKTRGQQVTLSCSPISGHRSVSWYQQTPGQGLQFLFEYFSETQRNKGNFPGRFSGRQFSNSRSEMNVSTLELGDSALYLCASSLDGLLTGELFFGEGSRLTVL.

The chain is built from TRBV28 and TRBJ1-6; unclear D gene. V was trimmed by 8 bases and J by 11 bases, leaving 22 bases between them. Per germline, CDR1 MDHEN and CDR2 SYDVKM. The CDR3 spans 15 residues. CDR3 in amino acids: CASYTERLLRAPLHF. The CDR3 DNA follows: TGTGCCAGCTACACTGAGCGGCTCCTTAGGGCACCCCTCCACTTT.

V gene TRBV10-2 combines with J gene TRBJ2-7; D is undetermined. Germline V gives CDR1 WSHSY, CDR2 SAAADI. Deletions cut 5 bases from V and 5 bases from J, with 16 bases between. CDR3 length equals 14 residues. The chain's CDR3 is CASSFSRIMDEQYF. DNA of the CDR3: TGCGCCAGCAGTTTTTCCAGGATTATGGACGAGCAGTACTTC.

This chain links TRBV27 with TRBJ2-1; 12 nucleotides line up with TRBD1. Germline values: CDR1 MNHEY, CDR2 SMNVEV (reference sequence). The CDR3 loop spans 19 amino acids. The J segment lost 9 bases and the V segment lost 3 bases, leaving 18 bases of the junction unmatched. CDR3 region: CASSFSLRMGDRGLGEQFF. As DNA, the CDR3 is TGTGCCAGCAGTTTTAGCCTTAGGATGGGGGACAGGGGGCTCGGTGAGCAGTTCTTC.

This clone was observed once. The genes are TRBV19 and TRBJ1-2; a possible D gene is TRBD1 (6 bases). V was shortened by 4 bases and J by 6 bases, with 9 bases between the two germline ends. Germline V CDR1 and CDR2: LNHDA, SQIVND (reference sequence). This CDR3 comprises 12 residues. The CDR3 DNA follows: TGTGCCAGTAGTAGGACAGCCCATGGCTACACCTTC. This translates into CASSRTAHGYTF.

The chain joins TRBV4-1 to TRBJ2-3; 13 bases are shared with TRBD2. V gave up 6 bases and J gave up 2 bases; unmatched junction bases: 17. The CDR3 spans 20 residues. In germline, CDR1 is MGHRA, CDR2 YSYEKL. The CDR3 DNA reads TGCGCCAGCAGGCCAAGATCTACTAGCGGGGGGGCCTCGCCCACAGATACGCAGTATTTT. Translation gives CASRPRSTSGGASPTDTQYF.

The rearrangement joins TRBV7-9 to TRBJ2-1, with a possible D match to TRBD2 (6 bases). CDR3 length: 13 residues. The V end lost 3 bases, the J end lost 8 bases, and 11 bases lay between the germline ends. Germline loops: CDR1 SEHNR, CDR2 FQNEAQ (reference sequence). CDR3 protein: CASSLEGEDEQFF. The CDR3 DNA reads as TGTGCCAGCAGCTTGGAAGGGGAGGATGAGCAGTTCTTC.

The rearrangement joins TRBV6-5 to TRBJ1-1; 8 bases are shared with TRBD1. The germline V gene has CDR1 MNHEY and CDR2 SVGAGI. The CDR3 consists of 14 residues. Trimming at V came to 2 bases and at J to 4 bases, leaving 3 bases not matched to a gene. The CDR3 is CASSYQGARTEAFF. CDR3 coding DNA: TGTGCCAGCAGTTACCAGGGGGCGCGCACTGAAGCTTTCTTT.

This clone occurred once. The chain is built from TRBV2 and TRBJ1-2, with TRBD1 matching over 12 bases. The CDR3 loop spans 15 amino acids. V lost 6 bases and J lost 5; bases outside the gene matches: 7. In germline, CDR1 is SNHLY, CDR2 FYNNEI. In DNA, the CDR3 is TGTGCCAGCAGCGCCGGGACAGGGGGCTCATATGGCTACACCTTC. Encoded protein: CASSAGTGGSYGYTF.

The CDR3 is CASSLGQGAQPQHF. Here the CDR3 DNA reads TGTGCCAGCAGCTTAGGGCAGGGCGCTCAGCCCCAGCATTTT. The J gene is TRBJ1-5, the V gene TRBV11-2; TRBD1 is a possible D gene (5 bases). The length of the CDR3 is 14 residues. Germline V gene data show CDR1 as SGHAT and CDR2 as FQNNGV. V was clipped by 1 base and J by 6 bases, with 10 bases between them. The whole variable domain, filled in from reference TRBV11-2 and TRBJ1-5, reads EAGVAQSPRYKIIEKRQSVAFWCNPISGHATLYWYQQILGQGPKLLIQFQNNGVVDDSQLPKDRFSAERLKGVDSTLKIQPAKLEDSAVYLCASSLGQGAQPQHFGDGTRLSIL.

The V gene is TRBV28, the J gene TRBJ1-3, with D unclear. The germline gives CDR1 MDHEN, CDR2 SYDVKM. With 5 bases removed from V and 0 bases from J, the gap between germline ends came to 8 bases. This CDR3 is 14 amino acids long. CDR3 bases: TGTGCCAGCAGTCCCATGAGCTCTGGAAACACCATATATTTT. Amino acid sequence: CASSPMSSGNTIYF. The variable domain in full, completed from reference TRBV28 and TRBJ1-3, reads DVKVTQSSRYLVKRTGEKVFLECVQDMDHENMFWYRQDPGLGLRLIYFSYDVKMKEKGDIPEGYSVSREKKERFSLILESASTNQTSMYLCASSPMSSGNTIYFGEGSWLTVV.

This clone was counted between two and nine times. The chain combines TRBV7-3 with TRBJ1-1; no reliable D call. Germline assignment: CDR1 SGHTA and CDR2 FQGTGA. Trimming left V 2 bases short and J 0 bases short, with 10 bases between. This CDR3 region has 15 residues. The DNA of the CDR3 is TGTGCCAGCAGCTTAGAGGCGGGGATGAACACTGAAGCTTTCTTT. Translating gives CASSLEAGMNTEAFF.

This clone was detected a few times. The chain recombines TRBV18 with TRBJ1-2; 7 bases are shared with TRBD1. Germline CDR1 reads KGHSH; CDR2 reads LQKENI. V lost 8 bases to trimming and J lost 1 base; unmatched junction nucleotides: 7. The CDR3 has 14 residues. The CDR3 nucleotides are TGTGCCAGCGACCGAGGGACAGATAACTATGGCTACACCTTC. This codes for CASDRGTDNYGYTF.

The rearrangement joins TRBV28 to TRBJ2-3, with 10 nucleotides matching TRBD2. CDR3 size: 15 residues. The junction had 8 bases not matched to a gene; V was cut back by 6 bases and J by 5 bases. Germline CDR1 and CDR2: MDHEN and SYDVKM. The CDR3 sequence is CASSLPSGGGDTQYF. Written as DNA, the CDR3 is TGTGCCAGCAGCTTACCCAGCGGGGGGGGAGATACGCAGTATTTT.

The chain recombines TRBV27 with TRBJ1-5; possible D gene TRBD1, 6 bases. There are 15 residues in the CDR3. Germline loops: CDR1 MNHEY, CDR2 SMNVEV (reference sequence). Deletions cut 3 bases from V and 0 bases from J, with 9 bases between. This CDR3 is CASSLGQYSNQPQHF. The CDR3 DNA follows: TGTGCCAGCAGTTTGGGACAATATAGCAATCAGCCCCAGCATTTT.

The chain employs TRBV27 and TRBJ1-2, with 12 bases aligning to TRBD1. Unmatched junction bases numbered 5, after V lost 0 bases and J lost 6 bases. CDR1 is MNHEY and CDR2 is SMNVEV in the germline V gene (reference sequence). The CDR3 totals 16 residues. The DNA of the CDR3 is TGTGCCAGCAGTTTATCCCGGGACAGGGGGCGTCATGGCTACACCTTC. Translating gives CASSLSRDRGRHGYTF.

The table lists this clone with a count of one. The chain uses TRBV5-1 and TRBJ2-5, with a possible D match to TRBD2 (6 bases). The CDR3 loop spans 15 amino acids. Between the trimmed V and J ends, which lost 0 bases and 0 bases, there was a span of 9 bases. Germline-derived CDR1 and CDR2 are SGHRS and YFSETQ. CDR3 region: CASSLVGTYQETQYF. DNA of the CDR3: TGCGCCAGCAGCTTGGTAGGGACTTACCAAGAGACCCAGTACTTC.

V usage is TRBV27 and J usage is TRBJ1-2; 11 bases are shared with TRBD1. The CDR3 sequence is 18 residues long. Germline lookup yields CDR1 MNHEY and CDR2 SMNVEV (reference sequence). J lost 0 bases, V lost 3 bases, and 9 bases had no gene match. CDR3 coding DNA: TGTGCCAGCAGTTTCCGCGGGACAGGGGGGAAAACTAACTATGGCTACACCTTC. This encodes CASSFRGTGGKTNYGYTF.

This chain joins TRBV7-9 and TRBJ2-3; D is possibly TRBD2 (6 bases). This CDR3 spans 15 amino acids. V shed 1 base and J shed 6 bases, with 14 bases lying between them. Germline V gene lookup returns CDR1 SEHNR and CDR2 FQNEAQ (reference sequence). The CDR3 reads CASSLVPSGGDTQYF. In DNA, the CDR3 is TGTGCCAGCAGCTTAGTCCCGAGTGGAGGGGATACGCAGTATTTT.

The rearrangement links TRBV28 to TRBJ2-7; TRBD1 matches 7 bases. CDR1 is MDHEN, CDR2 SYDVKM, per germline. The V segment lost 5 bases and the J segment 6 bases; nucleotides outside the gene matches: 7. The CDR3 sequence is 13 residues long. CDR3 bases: TGTGCCAGCAGTCCGGGACAGCCGCTCGAGCAGTACTTC. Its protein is CASSPGQPLEQYF.

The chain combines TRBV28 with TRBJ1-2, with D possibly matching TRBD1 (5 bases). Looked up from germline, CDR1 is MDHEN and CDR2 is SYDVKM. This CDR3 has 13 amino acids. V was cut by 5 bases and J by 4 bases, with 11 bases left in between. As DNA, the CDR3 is TGTGCCAGCAGTCTGGGGGGAGTCTATGGCTACACCTTC. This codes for CASSLGGVYGYTF.